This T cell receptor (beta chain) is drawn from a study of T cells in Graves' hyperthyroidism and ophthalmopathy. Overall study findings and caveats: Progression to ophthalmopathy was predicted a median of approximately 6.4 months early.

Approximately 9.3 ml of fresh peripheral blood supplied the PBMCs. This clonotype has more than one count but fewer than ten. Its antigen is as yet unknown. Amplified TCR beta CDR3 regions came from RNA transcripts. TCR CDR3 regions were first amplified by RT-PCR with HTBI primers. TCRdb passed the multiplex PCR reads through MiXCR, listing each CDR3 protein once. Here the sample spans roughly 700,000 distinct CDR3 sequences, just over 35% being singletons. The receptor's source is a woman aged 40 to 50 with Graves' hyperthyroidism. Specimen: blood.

The DNA of the CDR3 is TGTGCCAGTCCCGGGACTAGCCCCTACGAGCAGTACTTC. It is translated as CASPGTSPYEQYF. The chain has TRBV2 and TRBJ2-7; TRBD2 agrees at 9 bases. J lost 2 bases, V lost 9 bases, and 5 bases had no gene match. The CDR3 contains 13 residues. Germline V gives CDR1 SNHLY, CDR2 FYNNEI.